This T cell receptor (beta chain) came from a study of blood T cell repertoires in COVID-19. Trimming stripped 0 bases from V and 3 bases from J, with 5 bases between. The length of the CDR3 is 14 residues. Germline V gene data show CDR1 as KGHSH and CDR2 as LQKENI. Here immunoSEQ multiplex PCR was the method, and the copy in TCRdb shows in-frame clones only, minus some. The sample consists of tens of thousands of clones, around nine tenths of them appearing once. This chain uses TRBV18 with TRBJ1-4; a possible D gene is TRBD1 (5 bases). This receptor was identified in a man in his 70s with acute or convalescent COVID-19. Sequencing was performed on peripheral blood. CDR3 residues: CASSPPTANEKLFF. CDR3 DNA sequence: TGTGCCAGCTCACCACCGACAGCTAATGAAAAACTGTTTTTT.